What follows describes a single TCR beta chain. The data were obtained in a study of blood T cell repertoires in COVID-19. As for the study in general: Samples of COVID-19 (acute and convalescent) were obtained from the United States, Italy and Spain.

Per the germline V gene, CDR1 is KGHDR and CDR2 is SFDVKD. This CDR3 has 14 amino acids. The V and J ends lost 4 bases and 5 bases respectively, with 11 bases between them. TCRdb's copy holds only in-frame clones and misses some; the assay was immunoSEQ multiplex PCR. The data contain 300,000 to 450,000 clones, approximately 81% of them singletons. Sequencing input: peripheral blood. This sequence joins TRBV24-1 and TRBJ1-5; D is perhaps TRBD1 (6 bases). This sequence originates from a woman under 30 with acute or convalescent COVID-19. The CDR3 nucleotides are TGTGCCACCAGTGACCTATGGACAGATCAGCCCCAGCATTTT. Translated, it gives CATSDLWTDQPQHF.